What follows is one T cell receptor beta chain and its context. Its antigen is undetermined. V dropped 3 bases and J dropped 8 bases, with 10 bases sitting between them. CDR3 length: 13 residues. Germline V gives CDR1 KGHSH, CDR2 LQKENI. This entry is derived from a study of T cell responses to AZD1222 COVID-19 vaccine. Study results and limitations: Clonal diversity was possibly underestimated; the donors were predominantly white British and more often female.

Some clones are missing from TCRdb's copy, which holds only in-frame ones; the method was immunoSEQ multiplex PCR. The sample consists of about 150,000 clones, approximately 87% of them appearing once. This chain links TRBV18 with TRBJ1-4; D gene ambiguous. The sequence derives from an adult in good health. Material: peripheral blood, obtained on day 0 of MenACWY control vaccination. The CDR3 is CASSPVRGEKLFF. The CDR3 region has the DNA TGTGCCAGCTCACCCGTCCGGGGAGAAAAACTGTTTTTT.